This T cell receptor (beta chain) was sequenced during a study of response to subunit inactivated influenza vaccine (dated by TCRdb to 2017 to 2018). Notes on the research overall: Deep quantitative profiling of the T cell receptor repertoire was used in the study to follow responses to a trivalent subunit inactivated influenza vaccine.

Here is what the overall study found, with its caveats: The authors proposed that each seasonal influenza vaccination may bring in only a limited number of new T cells.

The library was generated by RT-PCR. Sequencer: Illumina HiSeq 2500. The public reads were quality trimmed at Q25 with fastp and then assembled into clones with MiXCR by TCRdb, keeping productive beta chains. Rows with a matching CDR3 protein are joined into one entry that keeps the most common DNA and genes. The sample includes roughly 710,000 distinct CDR3 sequences, with 13% to 15% observed a single time. About 7.6% of the sample is in the top ten clones. Details on this clonotype: What this receptor recognizes is not known. The junction and the germline gene differ at one end; a read error may be behind it.

CDR1 and CDR2, per the germline V gene, are LGHNA and YSLEER. CDR3 length: 16 amino acids, cysteine to phenylalanine. Just CDR3 DNA is preserved here, 48 bases in frame from base 1. The sample consisted of PBMCs from blood, taken 14 days before vaccination. The receptor's source is a man between 50 and 59 years old who received an inactivated influenza vaccine. Donor details come from another sample of the same person, matched by shared clones. The chain couples TRBV4-3 to TRBJ2-5, with a weak D call of TRBD1 (5 bases match). The nucleotide sequence is TGCGCCATCAGCCAGATGGCAGGGCAGTACCAAGAGACCCAGTACTTC. This is translated as CAISQMAGQYQETQYF.